A selection of T cell receptor beta chains follows, all from one sample in a study of T cell repertoires in aging, cancer and after chemotherapy. TCRdb reprocessed the multiplex PCR reads via MiXCR and lists one record per CDR3 protein. The table has 13,000 or so distinct CDR3 sequences, about 26% seen once. The sample was blood. These receptors all stem from a human donor in good health. The CDR3 runs from the conserved cysteine through the conserved F or W. D genes are given only for firm matches. Rows may omit the clone size; those that give it use once, few, many or a size class.

NA	TRBV7-6	TRBD1	TRBJ1-4	TGTGCCAGCAGCTTACTCCCAGGGGGCTCGGGTGAAAAACTGTTTTTT	CASSLLPGGSGEKLFF
once	TRBV6-2/TRBV6-3	TRBD1	TRBJ1-5	TGTGCCAGCAGTCCCGGGACAGGGGGTTATCAGCCCCAGCATTTT	CASSPGTGGYQPQHF
NA	TRBV18	TRBD2	TRBJ2-5	TGTGCCAGCTCACCACGAAGTCTAGCGGGGGATCAAGAGACCCAGTACTTC	CASSPRSLAGDQETQYF
NA	TRBV7-2	TRBD1	TRBJ2-1	TGTGCCAGCAGCTTAGAAACAGGGGTCTCCTACAATGAGCAGTTCTTC	CASSLETGVSYNEQFF
NA	TRBV10-3	NA	TRBJ1-6	TGTGCCACCCAAGGGGTGGGTCCCCTCCACTTT	CATQGVGPLHF
few	TRBV27	NA	TRBJ1-6	TGTGCCAGCCGGGAAACCGATCGCGGTTCACCCCTCCACTTT	CASRETDRGSPLHF
few	TRBV27	TRBD1	TRBJ2-3	TGTGCCAGCGGAACAGGGGGCACAGATACGCAGTATTTT	CASGTGGTDTQYF
NA	TRBV6-5	NA	TRBJ1-5	TGTGCCAGCAGTTTTGGGTCGTTCGGGCCCCAGCATTTT	CASSFGSFGPQHF
NA	TRBV4-1	NA	TRBJ2-5	TGCGCCAGCAGCCGGGTCAGGGGTGGAGAGACCCAGTACTTC	CASSRVRGGETQYF
few	TRBV5-6	NA	TRBJ1-2	TGTGCCAGCAGCTTGGCGCCCAGGGCGAGAGGCTACACCTTC	CASSLAPRARGYTF
medium-sized	TRBV29-1	TRBD1	TRBJ1-3	TGCAGCGTTGAGGGCAGGGGGCTATTTGGAAACACCATATATTTT	CSVEGRGLFGNTIYF
NA	TRBV19	NA	TRBJ1-1	TGTGCCAGTAGGAAAGGGGCCACTGAAGCTTTCTTT	CASRKGATEAFF
few	TRBV6-4	TRBD1	TRBJ1-6	TGTGCCAGCAGTGACGAAGGGACAGTGACTTCACCCCTCCACTTT	CASSDEGTVTSPLHF
few	TRBV7-2	NA	TRBJ1-3	TGTGCCAGCAGCTTAGTGGGGTTCGGAAACACCATATATTTT	CASSLVGFGNTIYF
NA	TRBV7-9	NA	TRBJ1-5	TGTGCCAGCAGCTTAGGCAGGGACAACAGAAATCAGCCCCAGCATTTT	CASSLGRDNRNQPQHF
NA	TRBV10-3	NA	TRBJ1-1	TGTGCCATCAGTGAGTCTGCAGGTGGGCTTATCTCAAAACCGACGAACACTGAAGCTTTCTTT	CAISESAGGLISKPTNTEAFF
NA	TRBV7-9	NA	TRBJ1-3	TGTGCCAGCAGCTCCGTGACGGTCTCTGGAAACACCATATATTTT	CASSSVTVSGNTIYF
NA	TRBV19	NA	TRBJ1-5	TGTGCCAGTACCAAAGGGGGGGGGCAGCCCCAGCATTTT	CASTKGGGQPQHF
NA	TRBV7-3	TRBD1	TRBJ2-3	TGTGCCAGCAGCGCCGACAGGGCCACAGATACGCAGTATTTT	CASSADRATDTQYF
few	TRBV7-3	TRBD1	TRBJ1-2	TGTGCCAGCAGCCTATCTGCGGGACAGGGCATCTATGGCTACACCTTC	CASSLSAGQGIYGYTF
NA	TRBV28	TRBD1	TRBJ2-7	TGTGCCAGCAGTCCCGGGGACAGGAGCCACGAGCAGTACTTC	CASSPGDRSHEQYF
NA	TRBV12-3/TRBV12-4	NA	TRBJ1-5	TGTGCCAGCAGTTTATACCCTAATCAGCCCCAGCATTTT	CASSLYPNQPQHF